The 13 T cell receptor beta chains below all came from one sample that was sequenced in a study of blood T cell repertoires in COVID-19. The protocol was immunoSEQ multiplex PCR, while the TCRdb copy is restricted to in-frame clones and leaves out a portion. The sample comprises under 250,000 clones, roughly four fifths of which are singletons, and 1.3% rests with the top ten. Sample: PBMCs or T cells enriched from blood (not recorded which). These receptors all stem from a woman aged 40 to 49 with acute COVID-19.

CDR3 sequence (DNA): TGTGCCAGCAGTTTGGGCAGGGGGCTGGGCTACACCTTC. It yields the protein CASSLGRGLGYTF. The chain uses TRBV28 and TRBJ1-2, with 8 nucleotides matching TRBD1. CDR1 and CDR2 (germline): MDHEN, SYDVKM. Unmatched junction bases numbered 5, after V lost 3 bases and J lost 8 bases. This CDR3 region has 13 residues.

V gene TRBV12-2 combines with J gene TRBJ2-1; no DNA check was done on the table's D call, TRBD1. TRBV12-2 is a recognized pseudogene. The CDR3 is 15 amino acids. CDR3: CASRLAPGQGGEQFF. As DNA, the CDR3 is TGTGCAAGTCGCTTAGCCCCGGGACAGGGGGGTGAGCAGTTCTTC.

The rearrangement joins TRBV5-4 to TRBJ1-2, with D unclear. V lost 1 base and J lost 6, with 7 bases in between. CDR1 and CDR2 (germline): SGHNT, YYREEE (reference sequence). This CDR3 comprises 12 residues. This CDR3 is CASSLSGDGYTF. As DNA, the CDR3 is TGTGCCAGCAGCTTGTCCGGGGATGGCTACACCTTC.

The chain is built from TRBV7-9 and TRBJ1-1, with D unresolved. The CDR3 has 13 amino acids. Per germline, CDR1 SEHNR and CDR2 FQNEAQ (reference sequence). With 4 bases removed from V and 5 bases from J, the gap between germline ends came to 11 bases. This CDR3 is CASSSVGATEAFF. For the CDR3, the DNA is TGTGCCAGCAGCTCAGTGGGAGCGACTGAAGCTTTCTTT.

The chain uses TRBV19 and TRBJ1-5, with D unclear. Germline V lookup: CDR1 LNHDA, CDR2 SQIVND (reference sequence). V lost 3 bases, J lost 7 bases, and 4 bases lay in between. The CDR3 consists of 11 residues. The CDR3 bases are TGTGCCAGTAGTATGGAGCAGCCCCAGCATTTT. Translating it yields CASSMEQPQHF.

The rearrangement joins TRBV27 to TRBJ1-2; 7 bases are a match to TRBD1. V was clipped by 5 bases and J by 4 bases; unmatched bases: 7. Germline-derived CDR1 and CDR2 are MNHEY and SMNVEV (reference sequence). CDR3 length: 14 residues. The CDR3 nucleotides are TGTGCCAGCAGTCCCCGGGACAGAGCCTATGGCTACACCTTC. It yields the protein CASSPRDRAYGYTF.

The rearrangement uses TRBV27 and TRBJ1-1, with D maybe TRBD1 (6 bases). CDR3 size: 16 residues. Germline V CDR1 and CDR2: MNHEY, SMNVEV (reference sequence). Trimming removed 2 bases from V and 3 bases from J, with 16 bases in between. Here the CDR3 reads CASSLLPQGRDTEAFF. CDR3 sequence (DNA): TGTGCCAGCAGTTTACTACCACAGGGTAGGGACACTGAAGCTTTCTTT.

The rearrangement links TRBV5-8 to TRBJ2-1; 11 bases align to TRBD2. The CDR3 is 16 residues long. With 4 bases clipped from V and 0 bases from J, the junction kept 3 bases outside the gene matches. CDR1 SGHTS and CDR2 YDEGEE come from the germline V gene. The CDR3 region is CASSATSGSSYNEQFF. In nucleotides, the CDR3 is TGTGCCAGCAGCGCTACTAGCGGGAGCTCCTACAATGAGCAGTTCTTC.

The chain recombines TRBV6-4 with TRBJ2-5, with TRBD2 matching over 9 bases. V lost 2 bases to trimming and J lost 5 bases; unmatched junction nucleotides: 6. Germline loops: CDR1 MRHNA, CDR2 SNTAGT. CDR3 length: 15 amino acids. CDR3 nucleotide sequence: TGTGCCAGCAGTGACGAGGCGGGAGGGTTGGAGACCCAGTACTTC. This gives the protein CASSDEAGGLETQYF.

J is TRBJ1-2 and V is TRBV29-1; D is ambiguous. This CDR3 contains 11 residues. The germline V gene has CDR1 SQVTM and CDR2 ANQGSEA. V lost 6 bases, J lost 0 bases, and 5 bases lay in between. CDR3 sequence reads: CSVASNYGYTF. Here the CDR3 DNA reads TGCAGCGTAGCTTCTAACTATGGCTACACCTTC. Based on the CDR3 plus reference TRBV29-1 and TRBJ1-2, the full variable domain is SAVISQKPSRDICQRGTSLTIQCQVDSQVTMMFWYRQQPGQSLTLIATANQGSEATYESGFVIDKFPISRPNLTFSTLTVSNMSPEDSSIYLCSVASNYGYTFGSGTRLTVV.

The V call is TRBV30, the J call TRBJ1-5, with TRBD1 matching 8 bases. This CDR3 is 17 amino acids long. Per germline, CDR1 GTSNPN and CDR2 SVGIG (reference sequence). V was clipped by 0 bases and J by 0 bases; unmatched bases: 7. The CDR3 loop is CAWSVQGTGYSNQPQHF. The CDR3, as DNA: TGTGCCTGGAGTGTACAAGGGACAGGATATAGCAATCAGCCCCAGCATTTT.

V gene TRBV5-1 combines with J gene TRBJ1-4; TRBD1 matches at 10 bases. CDR1 SGHRS and CDR2 YFSETQ come from the germline V gene. This CDR3 contains 14 residues. Trimming removed 4 bases from V and 8 bases from J; junction bases left unmatched: 5. The CDR3 nucleotides are TGCGCCAGCAGCGGGGGACAGGGGAAAGAAAAACTGTTTTTT. Translated, it gives CASSGGQGKEKLFF.

The sample holds a few counts of this clone. The rearrangement uses TRBV7-9 and TRBJ2-7, with 7 bases lining up with TRBD2. The germline gives CDR1 SEHNR, CDR2 FQNEAQ (reference sequence). The CDR3 consists of 17 residues. V trimming: 5 bases; J trimming: 4 bases; junction bases outside the gene matches: 17. This chain's CDR3 is CASSTIAGGEGPYEQYF. For the CDR3, the DNA is TGTGCCAGCAGCACCATTGCGGGTGGGGAGGGCCCGTACGAGCAGTACTTC.